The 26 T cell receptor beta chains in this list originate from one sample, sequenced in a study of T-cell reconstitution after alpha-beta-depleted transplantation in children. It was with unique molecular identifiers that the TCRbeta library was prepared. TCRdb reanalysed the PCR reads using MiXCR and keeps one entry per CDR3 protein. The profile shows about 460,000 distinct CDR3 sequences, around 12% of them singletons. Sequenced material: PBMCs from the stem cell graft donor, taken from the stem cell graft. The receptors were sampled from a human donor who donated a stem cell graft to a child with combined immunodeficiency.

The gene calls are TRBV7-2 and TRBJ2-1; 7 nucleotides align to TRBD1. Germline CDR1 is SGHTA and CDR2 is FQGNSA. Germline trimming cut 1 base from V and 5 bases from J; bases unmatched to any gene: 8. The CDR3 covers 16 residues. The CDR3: CASSLDSGTANNEQFF. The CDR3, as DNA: TGTGCCAGCAGCTTAGACTCCGGGACAGCTAACAATGAGCAGTTCTTC. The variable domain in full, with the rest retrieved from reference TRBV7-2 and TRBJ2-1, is GAGVSQSPSNKVTEKGKDVELRCDPISGHTALYWYRQSLGQGLEFLIYFQGNSAPDKSGLPSDRFSAERTGGSVSTLTIQRTQQEDSAVYLCASSLDSGTANNEQFFGPGTRLTVL.

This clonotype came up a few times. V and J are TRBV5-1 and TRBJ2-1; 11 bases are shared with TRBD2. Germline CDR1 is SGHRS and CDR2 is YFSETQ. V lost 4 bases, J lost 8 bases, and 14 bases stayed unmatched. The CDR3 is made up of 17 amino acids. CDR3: CASSTLAGGPGIDEQFF. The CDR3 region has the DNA TGCGCCAGCAGCACGTTAGCGGGGGGGCCTGGAATCGATGAGCAGTTCTTC.

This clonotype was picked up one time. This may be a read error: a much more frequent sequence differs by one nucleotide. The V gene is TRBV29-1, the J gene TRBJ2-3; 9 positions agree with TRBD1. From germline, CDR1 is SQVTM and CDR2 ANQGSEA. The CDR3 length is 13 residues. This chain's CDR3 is CGVRTGAGDTQYF. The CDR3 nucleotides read TGCGGCGTTCGGACAGGGGCTGGAGATACGCAGTATTTT.

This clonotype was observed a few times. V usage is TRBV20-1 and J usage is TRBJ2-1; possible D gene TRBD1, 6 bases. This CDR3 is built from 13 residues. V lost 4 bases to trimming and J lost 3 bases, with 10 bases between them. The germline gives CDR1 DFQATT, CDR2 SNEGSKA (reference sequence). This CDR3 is CSANRVGYNEQFF. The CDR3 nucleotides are TGCAGTGCTAACAGGGTGGGCTACAATGAGCAGTTCTTC.

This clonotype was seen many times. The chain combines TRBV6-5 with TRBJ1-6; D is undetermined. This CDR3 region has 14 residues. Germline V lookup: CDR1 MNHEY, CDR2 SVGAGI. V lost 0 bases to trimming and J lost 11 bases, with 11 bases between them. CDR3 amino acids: CASSYSMGSAPLHF. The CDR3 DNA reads TGTGCCAGCAGTTACTCGATGGGTTCCGCACCCCTCCACTTT.

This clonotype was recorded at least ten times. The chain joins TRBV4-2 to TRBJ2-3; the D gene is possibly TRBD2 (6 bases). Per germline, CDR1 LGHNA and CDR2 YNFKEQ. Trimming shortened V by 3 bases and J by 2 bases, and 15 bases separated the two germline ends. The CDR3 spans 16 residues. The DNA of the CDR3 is TGTGCCAGCAGCCAGGTCCGGGAGCTAACCACAGATACGCAGTATTTT. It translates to CASSQVRELTTDTQYF.

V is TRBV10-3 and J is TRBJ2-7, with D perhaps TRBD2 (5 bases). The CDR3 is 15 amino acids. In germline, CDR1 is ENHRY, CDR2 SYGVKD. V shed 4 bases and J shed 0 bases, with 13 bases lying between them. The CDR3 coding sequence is TGTGCCATCAGTGGCTTAGAGAGGGACTCCTACGAGCAGTACTTC. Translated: CAISGLERDSYEQYF.

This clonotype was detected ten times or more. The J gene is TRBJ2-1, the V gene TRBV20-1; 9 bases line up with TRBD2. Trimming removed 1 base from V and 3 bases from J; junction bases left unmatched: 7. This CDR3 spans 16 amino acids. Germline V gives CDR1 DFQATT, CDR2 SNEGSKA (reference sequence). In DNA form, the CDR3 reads TGCAGTGCTAGAGCCCTAGCGGGGACCGACTACAATGAGCAGTTCTTC. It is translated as CSARALAGTDYNEQFF.

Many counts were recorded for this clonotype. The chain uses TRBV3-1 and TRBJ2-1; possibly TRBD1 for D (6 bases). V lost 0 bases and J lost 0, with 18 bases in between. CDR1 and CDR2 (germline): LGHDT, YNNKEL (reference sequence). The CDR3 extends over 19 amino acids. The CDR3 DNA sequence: TGTGCCAGCAGCCAAGATGGCAGGGGTAGTTGTAGCTCCTACAATGAGCAGTTCTTC. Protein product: CASSQDGRGSCSSYNEQFF.

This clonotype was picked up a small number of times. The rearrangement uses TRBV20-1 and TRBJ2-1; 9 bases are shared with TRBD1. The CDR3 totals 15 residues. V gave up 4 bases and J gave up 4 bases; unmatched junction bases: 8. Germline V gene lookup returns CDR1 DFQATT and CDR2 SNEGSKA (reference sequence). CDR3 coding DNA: TGCAGTGCTACTGTATGGACAGGGGATTACAATGAGCAGTTCTTC. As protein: CSATVWTGDYNEQFF.

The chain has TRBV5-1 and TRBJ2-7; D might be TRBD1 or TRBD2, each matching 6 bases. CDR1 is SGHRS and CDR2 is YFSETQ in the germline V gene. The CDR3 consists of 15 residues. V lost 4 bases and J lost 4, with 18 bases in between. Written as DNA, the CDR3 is TGCGCCAGCAGCAGGAATACAGGGACTCCATACGAGCAGTACTTC. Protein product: CASSRNTGTPYEQYF.

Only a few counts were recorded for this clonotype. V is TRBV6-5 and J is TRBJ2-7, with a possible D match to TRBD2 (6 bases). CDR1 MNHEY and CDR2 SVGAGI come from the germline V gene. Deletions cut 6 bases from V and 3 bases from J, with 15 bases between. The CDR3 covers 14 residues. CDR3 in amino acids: CASRPTDGSYEQYF. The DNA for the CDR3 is TGTGCCAGCAGACCCACCGACGGGAGCTACGAGCAGTACTTC.

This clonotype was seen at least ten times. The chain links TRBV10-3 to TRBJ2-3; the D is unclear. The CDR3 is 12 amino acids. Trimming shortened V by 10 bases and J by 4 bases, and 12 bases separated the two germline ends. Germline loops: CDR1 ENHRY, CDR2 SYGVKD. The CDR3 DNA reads TGTGCCACCGCGGAGTGGGCAGATACGCAGTATTTT. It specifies CATAEWADTQYF.

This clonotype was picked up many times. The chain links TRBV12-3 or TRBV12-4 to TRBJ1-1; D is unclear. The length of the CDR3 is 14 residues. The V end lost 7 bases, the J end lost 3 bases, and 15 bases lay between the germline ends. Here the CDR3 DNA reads TGTGCCAGCACCGTGACCAGTCTCTACACTGAAGCTTTCTTT. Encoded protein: CASTVTSLYTEAFF.

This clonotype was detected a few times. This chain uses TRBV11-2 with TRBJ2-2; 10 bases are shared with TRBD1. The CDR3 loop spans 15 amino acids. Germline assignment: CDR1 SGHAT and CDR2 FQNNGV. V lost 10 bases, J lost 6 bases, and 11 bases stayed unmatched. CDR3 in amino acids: CATPRDRGHPGELFF. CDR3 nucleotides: TGTGCCACCCCCAGGGACAGGGGCCATCCCGGGGAGCTGTTTTTT.

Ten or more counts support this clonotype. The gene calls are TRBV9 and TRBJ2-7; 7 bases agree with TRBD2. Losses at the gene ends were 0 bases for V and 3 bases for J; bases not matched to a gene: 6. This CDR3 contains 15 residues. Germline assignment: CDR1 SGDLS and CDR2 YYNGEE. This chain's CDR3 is CASSVGPSGSYEQYF. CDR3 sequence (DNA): TGTGCCAGCAGCGTAGGGCCTAGCGGCAGCTACGAGCAGTACTTC.

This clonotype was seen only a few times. The CDR3: CASRYSQIVMNTEAFF. The CDR3 nucleotides read TGTGCCAGCAGATACAGCCAAATTGTCATGAACACTGAAGCTTTCTTT. The chain has TRBV6-2 or TRBV6-3 and TRBJ1-1; no firm D call. Trimming left V 6 bases short and J 0 bases short, with 17 bases between. The CDR3 contains 16 residues. Germline V gene data show CDR1 as MNHEY and CDR2 as SVGEGT.

The CDR3 loop is CASSPLAGLDTQYF. The CDR3 DNA follows: TGTGCCAGCAGCCCTCTAGCGGGATTAGATACGCAGTATTTT. The chain is built from TRBV11-2 and TRBJ2-3, with 9 bases that match TRBD2. V was pared by 5 bases and J by 5 bases, with 5 bases of the junction left unmatched. The CDR3 loop spans 14 amino acids. Germline CDR1 SGHAT, CDR2 FQNNGV.

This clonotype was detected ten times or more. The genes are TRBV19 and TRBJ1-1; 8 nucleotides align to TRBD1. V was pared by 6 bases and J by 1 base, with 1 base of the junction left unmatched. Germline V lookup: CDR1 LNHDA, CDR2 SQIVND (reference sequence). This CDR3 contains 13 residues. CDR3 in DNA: TGTGCCAGTAGGCAGGGGGCGAACACTGAAGCTTTCTTT. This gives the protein CASRQGANTEAFF.

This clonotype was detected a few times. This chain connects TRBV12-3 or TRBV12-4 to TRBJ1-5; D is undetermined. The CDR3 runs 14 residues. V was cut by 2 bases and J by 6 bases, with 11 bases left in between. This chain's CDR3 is CASSLRVGGQPQHF. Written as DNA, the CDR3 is TGTGCCAGCAGTTTACGGGTAGGCGGTCAGCCCCAGCATTTT.

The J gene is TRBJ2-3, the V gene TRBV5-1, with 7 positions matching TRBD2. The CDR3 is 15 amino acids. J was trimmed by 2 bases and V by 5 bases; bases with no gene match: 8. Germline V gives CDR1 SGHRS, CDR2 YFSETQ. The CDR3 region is CASSQGLGPTDTQYF. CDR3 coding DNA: TGCGCCAGCAGTCAAGGACTAGGCCCCACAGATACGCAGTATTTT.

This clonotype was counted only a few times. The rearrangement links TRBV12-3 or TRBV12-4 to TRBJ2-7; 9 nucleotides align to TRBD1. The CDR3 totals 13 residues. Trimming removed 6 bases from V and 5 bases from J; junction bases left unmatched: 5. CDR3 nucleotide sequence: TGTGCCAGCAGGGGGACAGGGTCCGACGAGCAGTACTTC. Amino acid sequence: CASRGTGSDEQYF.

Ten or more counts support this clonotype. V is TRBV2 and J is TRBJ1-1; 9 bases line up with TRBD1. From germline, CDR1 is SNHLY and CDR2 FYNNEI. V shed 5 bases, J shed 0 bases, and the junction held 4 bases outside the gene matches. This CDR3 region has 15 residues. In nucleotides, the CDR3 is TGTGCCAGCAGTCGGGACAGGGTGATGAACACTGAAGCTTTCTTT. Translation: CASSRDRVMNTEAFF.

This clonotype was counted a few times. CDR3: CASSYSSGTSGVFGSYNEQFF. As DNA, the CDR3 is TGTGCCAGCAGTTACAGCTCCGGGACTAGCGGCGTTTTCGGCTCCTACAATGAGCAGTTCTTC. The chain carries TRBV6-2 or TRBV6-3 and TRBJ2-1; 11 positions match TRBD2. V lost 2 bases and J lost 0; bases outside the gene matches: 15. CDR3 size: 21 residues. Germline V gives CDR1 MNHEY, CDR2 SVGEGT.

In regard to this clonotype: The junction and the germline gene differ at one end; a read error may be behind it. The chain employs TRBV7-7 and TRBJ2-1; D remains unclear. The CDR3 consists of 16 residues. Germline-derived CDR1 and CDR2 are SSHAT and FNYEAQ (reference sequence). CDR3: CASSLAGRLPYNEQFF. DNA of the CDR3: TGTGCTAGCAGCTTAGCCGGCAGGCTCCCGTACAATGAGCAGTTCTTC. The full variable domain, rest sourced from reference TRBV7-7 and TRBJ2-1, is GAGVSQSPRYKVTKRGQDVTLRCDPISSHATLYWYQQALGQGPEFLTYFNYEAQPDKSGLPSDRFSAERPEGSISTLTIQRTEQRDSAMYRCASSLAGRLPYNEQFFGPGTRLTVL.

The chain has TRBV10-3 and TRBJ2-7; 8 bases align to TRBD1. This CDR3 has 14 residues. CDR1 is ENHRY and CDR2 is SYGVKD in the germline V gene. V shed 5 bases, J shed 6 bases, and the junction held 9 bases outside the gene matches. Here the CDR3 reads CAISSQGAAGEQYF. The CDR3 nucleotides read TGTGCCATCAGTTCCCAGGGGGCCGCCGGCGAGCAGTACTTC.